Shown below are 28 T cell receptor beta chains from a single sample sequenced in a study of beta chain features in type 1 diabetes. Their antigens are not known. Reverse transcription of all isolated RNA meant that expressed TCRB transcripts were sequenced. Here immunoSEQ multiplex PCR was the method, and the copy in TCRdb shows in-frame clones only, minus some. The top ten hold under 0.55% of the sample, which has around 180,000 clones, about 7.9% seen once. Regarding the study as a whole: All four CD4+ subsets from Type 1 diabetes patients carried moderately but significantly shorter TCRB CDR3s.

Source material: central memory CD4+ T cells from blood. Receptor source: a man between 18 and 29 years old with type 1 diabetes.

This clone was picked up a small number of times. V gene TRBV6-5 combines with J gene TRBJ2-5; no clear D gene. The V gene lost 5 bases and the J gene lost 5 bases, with 6 bases spanning the gap. From germline, CDR1 is MNHEY and CDR2 SVGAGI. The CDR3 extends over 11 amino acids. CDR3 sequence reads: CASSPQETQYF. CDR3 in DNA: TGTGCCAGCAGTCCCCAGGAGACCCAGTACTTC.

This clone showed up just a few times. The chain uses TRBV4-1 and TRBJ2-1; 15 bases are a match to TRBD2. The CDR3 loop spans 18 amino acids. Germline loops: CDR1 MGHRA, CDR2 YSYEKL. The V segment lost 4 bases and the J segment 1 base; nucleotides outside the gene matches: 5. CDR3 DNA: TGCGCCAGCAGCCCGGGACTAGCGGGAGGACGGTCCTACAATGAGCAGTTCTTC. This sequence encodes CASSPGLAGGRSYNEQFF.

This clone has more than one count but fewer than ten. This chain connects TRBV6-6 to TRBJ1-1, with 9 bases fitting TRBD1. Germline-derived CDR1 and CDR2 are MNHNY and SVGAGI (reference sequence). The ends lost 7 bases at V and 2 bases at J; junction bases unmatched: 5. The CDR3 loop spans 14 amino acids. CDR3 protein: CASTWDRDNTEAFF. CDR3 DNA sequence: TGTGCCAGCACCTGGGACAGGGACAACACTGAAGCTTTCTTT.

The chain employs TRBV5-6 and TRBJ2-5, with 8 bases that match TRBD1. Germline V gives CDR1 SGHDT, CDR2 YYEEEE. The CDR3 is 13 amino acids. Germline trimming cut 3 bases from V and 4 bases from J; bases unmatched to any gene: 2. The chain's CDR3 is CASSSRGRETQYF. As DNA, the CDR3 is TGTGCCAGCAGCTCCAGGGGGCGAGAGACCCAGTACTTC.

Note on this clone: This specimen includes other DNA sequences encoding the same CDR3. This CDR3 is CASSLSGANVLTF. Here the CDR3 DNA reads TGTGCCAGCAGTCTCTCTGGGGCCAACGTCCTGACTTTC. The V gene is TRBV6-5, the J gene TRBJ2-6; D is undetermined. V was cut by 5 bases and J by 0 bases, with 2 bases left in between. Germline V gives CDR1 MNHEY, CDR2 SVGAGI. This CDR3 is 13 amino acids long.

The sample holds many counts of this clone. This chain links TRBV18 with TRBJ2-1; 11 positions agree with TRBD2. The CDR3 length is 15 residues. With V trimmed by 2 bases and J by 7 bases, 4 bases remained unmatched. Germline CDR1 is KGHSH and CDR2 is LQKENI. The DNA for the CDR3 is TGTGCCAGCTCACCAATGGCTAGCGGGGGGAATGAGCAGTTCTTC. Translated, it gives CASSPMASGGNEQFF.

V gene TRBV28 combines with J gene TRBJ2-7; D remains ambiguous. V was cut by 2 bases and J by 3 bases, with 5 bases left in between. The germline gives CDR1 MDHEN, CDR2 SYDVKM. This CDR3 has 12 residues. In DNA form, the CDR3 reads TGTGCCAGCAGTTTACAGCGCTACGAGCAGTACTTC. This encodes CASSLQRYEQYF.

This clone was detected a few times. The V gene is TRBV5-4, the J gene TRBJ2-2, with 9 bases matching TRBD2. CDR1 and CDR2 from the germline V gene are SGHNT and YYREEE (reference sequence). The CDR3 is 16 amino acids. The junction had 6 bases not matched to a gene; V was cut back by 2 bases and J by 4 bases. The CDR3 loop is CASSLASGITTGELFF. CDR3 sequence (DNA): TGTGCCAGCAGCTTAGCTAGCGGGATCACCACCGGGGAGCTGTTTTTT. The variable domain in full, completed from reference TRBV5-4 and TRBJ2-2, reads ETGVTQSPTHLIKTRGQQVTLRCSSQSGHNTVSWYQQALGQGPQFIFQYYREEENGRGNFPPRFSGLQFPNYSSELNVNALELDDSALYLCASSLASGITTGELFFGEGSRLTVL.

This clone came up a few times. The chain recombines TRBV5-4 with TRBJ2-5; D is perhaps TRBD1 (6 bases). Germline V gene lookup returns CDR1 SGHNT and CDR2 YYREEE (reference sequence). Trimming took off 3 bases at V and 7 bases at J, with 16 bases between the two ends. This CDR3 region has 14 residues. In DNA, the CDR3 is TGTGCCAGCAGCTGGGACAATGGATCGGGGACCCAGTACTTC. It is translated as CASSWDNGSGTQYF. The entire variable domain, with the rest obtained from reference TRBV5-4 and TRBJ2-5, is as follows: ETGVTQSPTHLIKTRGQQVTLRCSSQSGHNTVSWYQQALGQGPQFIFQYYREEENGRGNFPPRFSGLQFPNYSSELNVNALELDDSALYLCASSWDNGSGTQYFGPGTRLLVL.

The chain links TRBV14 to TRBJ2-7; TRBD2 matches 8 bases. Trimming removed 4 bases from V and 0 bases from J; junction bases left unmatched: 8. The length of the CDR3 is 16 residues. Per the germline V gene, CDR1 is SGHDN and CDR2 is FVKESK. This CDR3 reads CASSLFGGGNSYEQYF. DNA of the CDR3: TGTGCCAGCAGCCTCTTCGGGGGGGGGAACTCCTACGAGCAGTACTTC.

This clone appeared a few times. The J gene is TRBJ1-2, the V gene TRBV29-1; D might be TRBD1 (6 bases). V lost 5 bases, J lost 8 bases, and 18 bases lay in between. CDR3 size: 13 residues. Germline values: CDR1 SQVTM, CDR2 ANQGSEA. Here the CDR3 DNA reads TGCAGCGTTCACGACAGGCCCCACTCGGGCTACACCTTC. Its protein is CSVHDRPHSGYTF.

This chain links TRBV4-3 with TRBJ2-7; perhaps TRBD1 as D (5 bases). There are 15 residues in the CDR3. Germline loops: CDR1 LGHNA, CDR2 YSLEER. Between the trimmed V and J ends, which lost 3 bases and 0 bases, there was a span of 12 bases. The CDR3 nucleotides are TGCGCCAGCAGCCAGAACAGGCAACCCTCCTACGAGCAGTACTTC. It codes for CASSQNRQPSYEQYF.

This chain joins TRBV29-1 and TRBJ2-3; the match to TRBD1 covers 9 bases. CDR1 is SQVTM, CDR2 ANQGSEA, per germline. The CDR3 extends over 14 amino acids. The CDR3 loop reads CCYSSRDREDTQYF. The CDR3 DNA sequence: TGCTGTTACTCTTCCCGGGACAGGGAAGATACGCAGTATTTT.

V usage is TRBV7-8 and J usage is TRBJ1-1, with TRBD1 identical over 8 bases. This CDR3 region has 15 residues. Germline CDR1 and CDR2: SGHVS and FQNEAQ. Losses at the gene ends were 5 bases for V and 1 base for J; bases not matched to a gene: 6. For the CDR3, the DNA is TGTGCCAGCAGCGATACTGGGACAGGGAACACTGAAGCTTTCTTT. Protein product: CASSDTGTGNTEAFF.

There are a few counts of this clone. The chain combines TRBV7-2 with TRBJ1-1; tentatively, D is TRBD1 (6 bases). The CDR3 contains 14 residues. Trimming shortened V by 5 bases and J by 7 bases, and 17 bases separated the two germline ends. Germline CDR1 is SGHTA and CDR2 is FQGNSA. DNA of the CDR3: TGTGCCAGCAGCAAACTACAGGGTAATCATGAAGCTTTCTTT. It is translated as CASSKLQGNHEAFF.

The genes are TRBV2 and TRBJ2-3; maybe TRBD2 (6 bases). V lost 7 bases, J lost 6 bases, and 20 bases lay in between. The CDR3 has 15 residues. Germline CDR1 is SNHLY and CDR2 is FYNNEI. The chain's CDR3 is CASTQDPGVADTQYF. CDR3 coding DNA: TGTGCCAGCACCCAAGACCCGGGAGTGGCGGATACGCAGTATTTT. Complete variable domain (other parts from reference TRBV2 and TRBJ2-3): EPEVTQTPSHQVTQMGQEVILRCVPISNHLYFYWYRQILGQKVEFLVSFYNNEISEKSEIFDDQFSVERPDGSNFTLKIRSTKLEDSAMYFCASTQDPGVADTQYFGPGTRLTVL.

The chain carries TRBV30 and TRBJ1-6; D perhaps matches TRBD1 (6 bases). The ends were cut back, 7 bases at V and 7 bases at J, with 29 bases in the middle. Germline V CDR1 and CDR2: GTSNPN, SVGIG (reference sequence). The CDR3 covers 18 residues. The CDR3 DNA reads TGTGCCTTCACCGTTAGTACATTCTTGGGGGCGGTAAATTCACCCCTCCACTTT. This codes for CAFTVSTFLGAVNSPLHF.

This clone was recorded once. The rearrangement uses TRBV19 and TRBJ2-7, with D maybe TRBD2 (6 bases). The ends were cut back, 7 bases at V and 5 bases at J, with 18 bases in the middle. The germline CDR1 and CDR2 sequences are LNHDA and SQIVND (reference sequence). The CDR3 length is 14 residues. This CDR3 reads CASTPRGRLDEQYF. The DNA of the CDR3 is TGTGCCAGTACCCCACGGGGGAGGCTGGACGAGCAGTACTTC.

This clone was counted between two and nine times. The chain combines TRBV14 with TRBJ2-2; D is perhaps TRBD2 (6 bases). CDR1 and CDR2 (germline): SGHDN, FVKESK. The length of the CDR3 is 14 residues. V was trimmed by 4 bases and J by 13 bases, leaving 19 bases between them. The DNA of the CDR3 is TGTGCCAGCAGCCCGGACCGCAGGGCGCGGGGGCTGTTTTTT. Its translation: CASSPDRRARGLFF.

The chain couples TRBV4-3 to TRBJ2-1; 8 bases agree with TRBD1. CDR1 is LGHNA and CDR2 is YSLEER in the germline V gene. The CDR3 length is 17 residues. The ends lost 1 base at V and 6 bases at J; junction bases unmatched: 11. CDR3 bases: TGCGCCAGCAGCCAAGTGAAAGGGGACAGGAGAGGCAATGAGCAGTTCTTC. Translation gives CASSQVKGDRRGNEQFF.

The J gene is TRBJ1-5, the V gene TRBV27, with TRBD1 as a possible D gene (5 bases). This CDR3 has 17 residues. Trimming took 2 bases from V and 5 from J, leaving 19 bases between them. Germline values: CDR1 MNHEY, CDR2 SMNVEV (reference sequence). CDR3: CASSLPKPHPGYQPQHF. CDR3 sequence (DNA): TGTGCCAGCAGTTTACCGAAGCCCCACCCAGGGTATCAGCCCCAGCATTTT.

The gene calls are TRBV11-2 and TRBJ2-1; 9 nucleotides agree with TRBD1. The V and J ends lost 4 bases and 0 bases, in that order; junction bases with no gene match: 4. The length of the CDR3 is 16 residues. Germline CDR1 SGHAT, CDR2 FQNNGV. CDR3 residues: CASSYRQGGSYNEQFF. CDR3 DNA sequence: TGTGCCAGCAGCTATCGACAGGGGGGCTCCTACAATGAGCAGTTCTTC. Full variable domain (missing parts from reference TRBV11-2 and TRBJ2-1): EAGVAQSPRYKIIEKRQSVAFWCNPISGHATLYWYQQILGQGPKLLIQFQNNGVVDDSQLPKDRFSAERLKGVDSTLKIQPAKLEDSAVYLCASSYRQGGSYNEQFFGPGTRLTVL.

Many counts were recorded for this clone. J is TRBJ2-3 and V is TRBV7-2; D gene ambiguous. CDR3 length equals 14 residues. Germline CDR1 reads SGHTA; CDR2 reads FQGNSA. Deletions cut 8 bases from V and 2 bases from J, with 14 bases between. The CDR3 DNA is TGTGCCAGCGCCAGACGCGGAAACACAGATACGCAGTATTTT. Translating gives CASARRGNTDTQYF.

The chain carries TRBV6-6 and TRBJ2-3; 7 bases are a match to TRBD1. Per the germline V gene, CDR1 is MNHNY and CDR2 is SVGAGI (reference sequence). The CDR3 totals 13 residues. The V gene end was trimmed by 5 bases and the J gene end by 4 bases; junction bases not matched to a gene: 3. CDR3 nucleotide sequence: TGTGCCAGCAGTCGACAGGGATCAGATACGCAGTATTTT. Translation gives CASSRQGSDTQYF.

This clone has a handful of counts. The CDR3 bases are TGTGCCATCAGGGGCCTTACGAACACCGGGGAGCTGTTTTTT. The encoded protein is CAIRGLTNTGELFF. The J gene is TRBJ2-2, the V gene TRBV10-3; D gene ambiguous. Per the germline V gene, CDR1 is ENHRY and CDR2 is SYGVKD. This CDR3 spans 14 amino acids. The V and J ends lost 6 bases and 0 bases respectively, with 8 bases between them.

This clone was recorded a few times. The rearrangement uses TRBV5-4 and TRBJ2-3; possibly TRBD1 for D (5 bases). CDR1 and CDR2 from the germline V gene are SGHNT and YYREEE (reference sequence). CDR3 size: 14 residues. The V end was cut by 1 base, the J end by 7 bases, with 13 bases between. The CDR3 here is CASSLTGTLNTQYF. The CDR3 DNA reads as TGTGCCAGCAGCTTGACAGGAACGCTAAATACGCAGTATTTT.

This clone has a handful of counts. This sequence joins TRBV28 and TRBJ2-3; possible D gene TRBD2, 6 bases. Trimming took off 6 bases at V and 4 bases at J, with 17 bases between the two ends. CDR3 size: 15 residues. From germline, CDR1 is MDHEN and CDR2 SYDVKM. CDR3 in DNA: TGTGCCAGCAGCCAGACTAGTTTTGTCTCAGATACGCAGTATTTT. As protein: CASSQTSFVSDTQYF.

The CDR3 nucleotides are TGTGCCAGCAGTTCGACAGTTTACGAGCAGTACTTC. Protein sequence: CASSSTVYEQYF. This rearrangement joins TRBV28 to TRBJ2-7; D possibly corresponds to TRBD1 (5 bases). This CDR3 spans 12 amino acids. CDR1 is MDHEN, CDR2 SYDVKM, per germline. V was trimmed by 4 bases and J by 4 bases, leaving 8 bases between them.